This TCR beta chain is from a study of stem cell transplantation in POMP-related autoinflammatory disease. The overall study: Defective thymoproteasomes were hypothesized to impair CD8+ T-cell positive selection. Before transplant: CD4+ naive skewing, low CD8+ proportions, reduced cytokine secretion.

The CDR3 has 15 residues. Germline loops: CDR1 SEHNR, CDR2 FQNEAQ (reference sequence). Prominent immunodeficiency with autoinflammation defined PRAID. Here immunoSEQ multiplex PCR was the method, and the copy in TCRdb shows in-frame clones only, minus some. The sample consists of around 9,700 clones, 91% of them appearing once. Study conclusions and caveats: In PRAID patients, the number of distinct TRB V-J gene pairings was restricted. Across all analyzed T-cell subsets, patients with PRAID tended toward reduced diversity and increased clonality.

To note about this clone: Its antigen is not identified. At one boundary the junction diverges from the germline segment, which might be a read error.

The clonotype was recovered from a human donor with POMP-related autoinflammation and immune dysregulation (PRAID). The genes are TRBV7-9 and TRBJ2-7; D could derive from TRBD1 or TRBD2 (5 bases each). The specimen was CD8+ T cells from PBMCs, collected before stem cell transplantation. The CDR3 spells CASSVAGTDGDEQYF. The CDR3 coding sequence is TGTGCCAGCAGCGTAGCCGGGACGGACGGTGACGAGCAGTACTTC.